The rows below give T cell receptor beta chains drawn from one sample of a study of T-cell memory formation after mild COVID-19. MiXCR, run by TCRdb on the 5' RACE reads, gives a single entry per CDR3 protein. The repertoire holds 270,000 or so distinct CDR3 sequences, with 16% as singletons. Sequenced: PBMCs or a T cell subset sorted from them (not recorded which). These receptors were obtained from a man younger than 35 who had mild COVID-19 (a few samples of this study predate the infection). Cell type and time point are not known. Both conserved end residues are trimmed from each CDR3. Size tells how often a clone was seen (once, few, many) or the class of an expanded clone, and some rows leave it out.

v_call	clone_size	j_call	cdr3_aa
TRBV5-1	NA	TRBJ2-1	ASSLEGGPYNEQF
TRBV20-1	NA	TRBJ1-3	SARVRGVSGNTIY
TRBV18	many	TRBJ2-3	ASSPTSSTDTQY
TRBV4-2	few	TRBJ2-1	ASSQGVRDEQF
TRBV4-3	NA	TRBJ1-1	ASSQDRGRMGTEAF
TRBV24-1	few	TRBJ2-3	ATSAGGSTDTQY
TRBV6-2/TRBV6-3	few	TRBJ2-1	ASSLGQSGYNEQF
TRBV2	NA	TRBJ2-1	ASIISAEWVNEQF
TRBV4-3	NA	TRBJ1-3	ASSLSEGPRGNTIY
TRBV29-1	NA	TRBJ2-5	SVERGGRSWTAQETQY
TRBV5-1	NA	TRBJ2-5	ASSLAGQAGETQY
TRBV18	NA	TRBJ1-5	ASSPPSGTGGNQPQH
TRBV5-1	NA	TRBJ2-7	ASRRTSGAQEQY
TRBV11-2	NA	TRBJ2-5	ASKGRETQY
TRBV15	few	TRBJ1-1	ATSRPYTGPNTEAF
TRBV29-1	NA	TRBJ2-5	SVGQGGETQY
TRBV4-1	few	TRBJ2-1	ASSQLHAGTPLF
TRBV5-1	many	TRBJ2-1	ASSPQGHNEQF
TRBV20-1	NA	TRBJ2-3	SAPRTGSTDKQY
TRBV9	many	TRBJ1-1	ASSVGSASGTEAF
TRBV28	once	TRBJ1-5	ASRASPGTAPSNQPQH
TRBV5-1	NA	TRBJ1-6	ASTLGQGRNSPLH
TRBV4-1	few	TRBJ2-2	ASSQDSGKYTGELF
TRBV20-1	NA	TRBJ2-4	SAYRTGAKNIQY
TRBV6-5	few	TRBJ1-6	ASSYGGGNNSPLH
TRBV19	NA	TRBJ2-5	ASSTADLQETQY
TRBV6-2/TRBV6-3	NA	TRBJ1-6	ASSARDRMGRSPLH
TRBV5-5	many	TRBJ2-7	ASSLAVPRRDQY
TRBV15	NA	TRBJ2-3	ATSRGMVVSADTQY
TRBV11-3	many	TRBJ2-1	ASSRDGVDNEQF
TRBV12-3/TRBV12-4	few	TRBJ1-6	ASRGLRESPLH
TRBV7-9	few	TRBJ2-5	ASSFSRGEETQY
TRBV10-3	few	TRBJ2-2	AIPIAGELF
TRBV18	NA	TRBJ2-7	ASSPGPFYEQY
TRBV7-2	few	TRBJ2-5	ASSLAGAGLQETQY
TRBV24-1	NA	TRBJ2-1	ATSDSRIAGGPYNEQF
TRBV5-1	large	TRBJ2-2	ASSPGMNTGELF
TRBV5-1	few	TRBJ1-1	ASSLRLGQNTEAF
TRBV7-9	NA	TRBJ2-7	ASSLAGTEQY
TRBV28	NA	TRBJ2-1	ASSSLGDRSYNEQF
TRBV4-1	many	TRBJ1-1	ASLDGGTEAF
TRBV9	many	TRBJ2-2	ASRGRQAGTGELF
TRBV2	many	TRBJ1-6	ASTIPGQASPLH
TRBV19	NA	TRBJ1-2	ASSPRTGLNYGYT
TRBV2	once	TRBJ1-2	ASSEAGSYGYT
TRBV10-3	NA	TRBJ2-2	AISVTETGELF
TRBV6-4	NA	TRBJ1-5	ASSDGCQPQH
TRBV15	many	TRBJ2-7	ATSLSVSYEQY
TRBV19	NA	TRBJ2-6	ASSITPLADDSGANVLT
TRBV28	NA	TRBJ1-2	ASIPAGGYGYT
TRBV5-1	few	TRBJ2-7	ASRFQSGNAYEQY
TRBV7-9	NA	TRBJ2-3	ASSPRGGGANTQY
TRBV5-1	NA	TRBJ2-7	ASSQQGDSYEQY
TRBV25-1	few	TRBJ1-1	ASSRAKGRNTEAF
TRBV18	NA	TRBJ2-1	ASSPRVNNEQF
TRBV6-5	few	TRBJ2-7	ASSYSSGAGEQY
TRBV3-1	NA	TRBJ2-3	ASSQDVVGADTQY
TRBV4-1	few	TRBJ2-1	ASSQAGNNEQF
TRBV29-1	NA	TRBJ2-3	SGTTSWGADTQY